These 19 T cell receptor beta chains originate from one sample sequenced in a study of OX40 agonist ivuxolimab in advanced cancers. TCRdb keeps only in-frame clones here, not all; method: immunoSEQ multiplex PCR. The data show roughly 60,000 clones, approximately 80% seen once. The sequenced sample was CD4+ or CD8+ T cells sorted from blood, obtained in a trial of the OX40 agonist ivuxolimab. All receptors come from an adult with an advanced solid tumor such as melanoma, head and neck, liver or kidney cancer.

This clone has a single count. The chain combines TRBV2 with TRBJ1-5; 8 bases agree with TRBD1. Germline CDR1 and CDR2: SNHLY and FYNNEI. The CDR3 loop spans 15 amino acids. Trimming at V came to 6 bases and at J to 4 bases, leaving 8 bases not matched to a gene. The CDR3 loop reads CASSEQTGGNQPQHF. The CDR3, as DNA: TGTGCCAGCAGCGAACAAACAGGGGGGAATCAGCCCCAGCATTTT. The variable domain in full, completed from reference TRBV2 and TRBJ1-5, reads EPEVTQTPSHQVTQMGQEVILRCVPISNHLYFYWYRQILGQKVEFLVSFYNNEISEKSEIFDDQFSVERPDGSNFTLKIRSTKLEDSAMYFCASSEQTGGNQPQHFGDGTRLSIL.

V and J are TRBV19 and TRBJ1-5; D gene uncertain. Trimming cost V 7 bases and J 7 bases, with 17 bases left between them. Germline V gene data show CDR1 as LNHDA and CDR2 as SQIVND (reference sequence). This CDR3 has 14 amino acids. The CDR3 coding sequence is TGTGCCAGTACTAATTTCGGGGTCCAGCAGCCCCAGCATTTT. Translating gives CASTNFGVQQPQHF. Supplemented by reference TRBV19 and TRBJ1-5, the full variable domain reads DGGITQSPKYLFRKEGQNVTLSCEQNLNHDAMYWYRQDPGQGLRLIYYSQIVNDFQKGDIAEGYSVSREKKESFPLTVTSAQKNPTAFYLCASTNFGVQQPQHFGDGTRLSIL.

This chain links TRBV7-9 with TRBJ2-1, with TRBD2 matching over 15 bases. The length of the CDR3 is 17 residues. Trimming removed 3 bases from V and 0 bases from J; junction bases left unmatched: 0. Germline CDR1 and CDR2: SEHNR and FQNEAQ (reference sequence). CDR3 region: CASSLGLAGGSYNEQFF. In DNA form, the CDR3 reads TGTGCCAGCAGCTTGGGACTAGCGGGAGGCTCCTACAATGAGCAGTTCTTC. Combining the CDR3 with reference TRBV7-9 and TRBJ2-1 gives the whole variable domain DTGVSQNPRHKITKRGQNVTFRCDPISEHNRLYWYRQTLGQGPEFLTYFQNEAQLEKSRLLSDRFSAERPKGSFSTLEIQRTEQGDSAMYLCASSLGLAGGSYNEQFFGPGTRLTVL.

This clone has more than one count but fewer than ten. The CDR3 region has the DNA TGCGCCAGCAGCTTGGGGGAATTGCGCACTGAAGCTTTCTTT. Translating gives CASSLGELRTEAFF. The rearrangement links TRBV5-1 to TRBJ1-1; D is uncertain. Germline loops: CDR1 SGHRS, CDR2 YFSETQ. The germline V and J ends were trimmed by 0 bases and 4 bases, with 10 bases remaining between them. The CDR3 runs to 14 residues.

This chain uses TRBV5-1 with TRBJ2-7; 7 bases fit TRBD1. The length of the CDR3 is 12 residues. The germline V gene has CDR1 SGHRS and CDR2 YFSETQ. V shed 4 bases and J 3 bases; nucleotides not matched to a gene: 1. DNA for the CDR3: TGCGCCAGCAGCCGACAGGGCTACGAGCAGTACTTC. Protein sequence: CASSRQGYEQYF.

This rearrangement joins TRBV19 to TRBJ1-3; D perhaps matches TRBD1 (6 bases). CDR1 is LNHDA, CDR2 SQIVND, per germline (reference sequence). The V end lost 6 bases, the J end lost 9 bases, and 24 bases lay between the germline ends. CDR3 size: 16 residues. The CDR3 DNA sequence: TGTGCCAGTAGCAAAAGAAGTGGGACACCCTCGGGCACCATATATTTT. Residues: CASSKRSGTPSGTIYF. The full variable domain, with the rest looked up from reference TRBV19 and TRBJ1-3, is DGGITQSPKYLFRKEGQNVTLSCEQNLNHDAMYWYRQDPGQGLRLIYYSQIVNDFQKGDIAEGYSVSREKKESFPLTVTSAQKNPTAFYLCASSKRSGTPSGTIYFGEGSWLTVV.

This chain connects TRBV19 to TRBJ1-6, with D maybe TRBD1 (5 bases). Germline CDR1 LNHDA, CDR2 SQIVND (reference sequence). The length of the CDR3 is 18 residues. V lost 3 bases and J lost 7, with 22 bases in between. CDR3 coding DNA: TGTGCCAGTAGTATCAGGGACGAACGACCTCTCGGAAATTCACCCCTCCACTTT. Its translation is CASSIRDERPLGNSPLHF.

The V and J genes are TRBV5-1 and TRBJ1-2, with D uncertain. This CDR3 is built from 14 residues. V lost 0 bases to trimming and J lost 0 bases, with 6 bases between them. The V gene's germline CDR1 is SGHRS and CDR2 YFSETQ. CDR3 nucleotides: TGCGCCAGCAGCTTGGAAGGGACTAACTATGGCTACACCTTC. Protein product: CASSLEGTNYGYTF. Based on the CDR3 plus reference TRBV5-1 and TRBJ1-2, the full variable domain is KAGVTQTPRYLIKTRGQQVTLSCSPISGHRSVSWYQQTPGQGLQFLFEYFSETQRNKGNFPGRFSGRQFSNSRSEMNVSTLELGDSALYLCASSLEGTNYGYTFGSGTRLTVV.

The J gene is TRBJ2-3, the V gene TRBV18; D is possibly TRBD2 (6 bases). Trimming removed 3 bases at V and 4 bases at J, with 14 bases between. CDR1 and CDR2 from the germline V gene are KGHSH and LQKENI. The CDR3 sequence is 15 residues long. Here the CDR3 reads CASSPMTSPADTQYF. Here the CDR3 DNA reads TGTGCCAGCTCACCGATGACTAGTCCTGCAGATACGCAGTATTTT.

This chain links TRBV11-3 with TRBJ1-3, with a possible D match to TRBD1 (6 bases). This CDR3 has 14 amino acids. Germline V gives CDR1 SGHNT, CDR2 YENEEA. V was pared by 3 bases and J by 2 bases, with 8 bases between. The CDR3 sequence is CASSFRGAGNTIYF. In DNA form, the CDR3 reads TGTGCCAGCAGCTTCAGGGGAGCTGGAAACACCATATATTTT.

The chain recombines TRBV18 with TRBJ1-3; D possibly corresponds to TRBD1 (5 bases). V gave up 6 bases and J gave up 1 base, with 16 bases separating them. Germline assignment: CDR1 KGHSH and CDR2 LQKENI. The CDR3 has 16 amino acids. The CDR3 region is CASSPAGSFSGNTIYF. The CDR3 region has the DNA TGTGCCAGCTCTCCCGCAGGGAGCTTTTCTGGAAACACCATATATTTT.

Remarks on this clone: Other nucleotide sequences in the sample specify the same CDR3. The chain employs TRBV5-1 and TRBJ1-1, with a tentative D call TRBD1 (6 bases). Germline V gene data show CDR1 as SGHRS and CDR2 as YFSETQ. The CDR3 extends over 13 amino acids. Between the trimmed V and J ends, which lost 7 bases and 5 bases, there was a span of 15 bases. CDR3 loop: CASAEGGGTEAFF. CDR3 sequence (DNA): TGCGCCAGCGCTGAGGGGGGAGGTACTGAAGCTTTCTTT.

This clone appeared once. This chain links TRBV2 with TRBJ1-2; D possibly corresponds to TRBD1 (6 bases). The germline V gene has CDR1 SNHLY and CDR2 FYNNEI. This CDR3 has 12 amino acids. Trimming removed 8 bases from V and 1 base from J, with 8 bases in between. In DNA form, the CDR3 reads TGTGCCAGCCGGGACAATAACTATGGCTACACCTTC. Translating gives CASRDNNYGYTF.

The chain has TRBV29-1 and TRBJ1-4, with 7 bases fitting TRBD1. CDR3 length: 13 residues. V gave up 7 bases and J gave up 7 bases; unmatched junction bases: 9. Germline-derived CDR1 and CDR2 are SQVTM and ANQGSEA. CDR3 nucleotide sequence: TGCAGCGGCTGGGACAGTCACCTTGAAAAACTGTTTTTT. Protein sequence: CSGWDSHLEKLFF. Based on the CDR3 plus reference TRBV29-1 and TRBJ1-4, the full variable domain is SAVISQKPSRDICQRGTSLTIQCQVDSQVTMMFWYRQQPGQSLTLIATANQGSEATYESGFVIDKFPISRPNLTFSTLTVSNMSPEDSSIYLCSGWDSHLEKLFFGSGTQLSVL.

The chain is built from TRBV19 and TRBJ2-1; D ambiguous. This CDR3 has 14 residues. The germline V gene has CDR1 LNHDA and CDR2 SQIVND (reference sequence). Trimming removed 4 bases at V and 4 bases at J, with 11 bases between. The CDR3 region has the DNA TGTGCCAGTAGTACAGGAACTCGGTACAATGAGCAGTTCTTC. Protein: CASSTGTRYNEQFF.

V usage is TRBV7-3 and J usage is TRBJ2-1, with 8 bases aligning to TRBD2. Looked up from germline, CDR1 is SGHTA and CDR2 is FQGTGA. The CDR3 is made up of 13 amino acids. J was trimmed by 13 bases and V by 4 bases; bases with no gene match: 9. The CDR3: CASSSPGTRSQFF. The CDR3 nucleotides read TGTGCCAGCAGCTCCCCCGGGACTAGATCTCAGTTCTTC. The variable domain in full, with the rest retrieved from reference TRBV7-3 and TRBJ2-1, is GAGVSQTPSNKVTEKGKYVELRCDPISGHTALYWYRQSLGQGPEFLIYFQGTGAADDSGLPNDRFFAVRPEGSVSTLKIQRTERGDSAVYLCASSSPGTRSQFFGPGTRLTVL.

The rearrangement joins TRBV6-1 to TRBJ2-5; TRBD1 matches at 8 bases. V was pared by 1 base and J by 7 bases, with 5 bases of the junction left unmatched. The CDR3 is made up of 14 amino acids. Germline values: CDR1 MNHNS, CDR2 SASEGT. The CDR3 DNA is TGTGCCAGCAGTGAAGTAGGACAGGGTGTGACCCAGTACTTC. The encoded protein is CASSEVGQGVTQYF.

The chain recombines TRBV19 with TRBJ2-3; TRBD2 matches at 8 bases. Unmatched junction bases numbered 8, after V lost 6 bases and J lost 6 bases. CDR3 length: 14 amino acids. From germline, CDR1 is LNHDA and CDR2 SQIVND (reference sequence). The CDR3: CASRISGAEDTQYF. As DNA, the CDR3 is TGTGCCAGTAGAATTAGCGGGGCCGAGGATACGCAGTATTTT.

J is TRBJ1-3 and V is TRBV11-3; no definite D call. The CDR3 is made up of 14 amino acids. Deletions cut 6 bases from V and 4 bases from J, with 13 bases between. Germline V gene sequence: CDR1 SGHNT, CDR2 YENEEA. DNA for the CDR3: TGTGCCAGCAGTGCAACGGGGAGGGGAAACACCATATATTTT. Residues: CASSATGRGNTIYF.